The source of this T cell receptor (beta chain) is a study of blood T cell repertoires in COVID-19. The wider study: COVID-19 samples collected from the United States, Italy and Spain covered acute and convalescent phases.

Clones were sequenced by immunoSEQ multiplex PCR, and TCRdb holds only the in-frame ones, with some missing. The sample consists of 100,000 to 150,000 clones, roughly 72% of them appearing once. The sample taken for sequencing was peripheral blood. The receptor was derived from a man in his sixties with acute or convalescent COVID-19.

The CDR3 region has the DNA TGTGCCAGCAGCGTGAATTACATTAACTATGGCTACACCTTC. The encoded protein is CASSVNYINYGYTF. This chain links TRBV9 with TRBJ1-2, with no clear D. There are 14 residues in the CDR3. The V and J ends lost 2 bases and 1 base respectively, with 9 bases between them. CDR1 is SGDLS, CDR2 YYNGEE, per germline. Variable domain in full (rest from reference TRBV9 and TRBJ1-2): DSGVTQTPKHLITATGQRVTLRCSPRSGDLSVYWYQQSLDQGLQFLIQYYNGEERAKGNILERFSAQQFPDLHSELNLSSLELGDSALYFCASSVNYINYGYTFGSGTRLTVV.